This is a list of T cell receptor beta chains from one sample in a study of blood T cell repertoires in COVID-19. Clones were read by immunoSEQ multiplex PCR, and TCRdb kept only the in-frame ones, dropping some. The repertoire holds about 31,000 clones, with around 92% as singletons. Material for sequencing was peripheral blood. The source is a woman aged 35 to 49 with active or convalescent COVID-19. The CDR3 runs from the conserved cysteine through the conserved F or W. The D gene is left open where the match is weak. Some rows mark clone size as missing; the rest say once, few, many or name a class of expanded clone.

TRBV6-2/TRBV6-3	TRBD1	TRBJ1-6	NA	CASSPDRGFSPLHF	TGTGCCAGCAGTCCCGACAGGGGCTTCTCACCCCTCCACTTT
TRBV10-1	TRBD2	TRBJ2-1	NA	CASSDGLARGINEQFF	TGCGCCAGCAGTGATGGACTAGCGCGGGGTATCAATGAGCAGTTCTTC
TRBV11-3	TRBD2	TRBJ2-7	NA	CASSLTSGSYEQYF	TGTGCCAGCAGCTTAACTAGCGGGAGCTACGAGCAGTACTTC
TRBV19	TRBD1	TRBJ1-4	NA	CASSGSGQSLLTF	TGTGCCAGTAGTGGCTCGGGACAGTCACTGCTAACCTTT
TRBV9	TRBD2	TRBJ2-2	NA	CALQVTSGRWETGELFF	TGTGCCTTACAAGTGACTAGCGGGAGGTGGGAGACCGGGGAGCTGTTTTTT
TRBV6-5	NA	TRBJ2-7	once	CASSSGVYEQYF	TGTGCCAGCAGTTCGGGGGTCTACGAGCAGTACTTC
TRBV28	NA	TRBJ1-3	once	CASSPKQGPGNTIYF	TGTGCCAGCAGTCCTAAACAGGGACCTGGAAACACCATATATTTT
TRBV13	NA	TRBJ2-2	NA	CASSLGMGSTGELFF	TGTGCCAGCAGCTTAGGAATGGGGAGCACCGGGGAGCTGTTTTTT
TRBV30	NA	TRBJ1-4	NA	CAWTRGRGGPEKLFF	TGTGCCTGGACGCGGGGACGAGGCGGGCCCGAAAAACTGTTTTTT
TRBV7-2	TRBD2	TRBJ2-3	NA	CASSFAAAGGTYTQYF	TGTGCCAGCAGCTTTGCGGCGGCGGGGGGCACCTATACGCAGTATTTT
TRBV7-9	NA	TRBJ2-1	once	CASSSWTDYEQFF	TGTGCCAGCAGCTCATGGACAGATTATGAGCAGTTCTTC
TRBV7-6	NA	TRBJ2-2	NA	CASGLRFRTFSNTGELFF	TGTGCCAGCGGTTTAAGGTTTCGGACTTTCTCGAACACCGGGGAGCTGTTTTTT
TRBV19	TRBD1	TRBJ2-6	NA	CASSTSGGQGVSGANVLTF	TGTGCCAGTAGTACAAGCGGAGGACAGGGGGTCTCTGGGGCCAACGTCCTGACTTTC
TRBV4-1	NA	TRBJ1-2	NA	CASSNLTRGYTF	TGCGCCAGCAGCAACCTGACAAGAGGCTACACCTTC
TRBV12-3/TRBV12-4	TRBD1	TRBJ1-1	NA	CASRGPGQGAAFF	TGTGCCAGCAGGGGACCGGGACAGGGGGCCGCTTTCTTT
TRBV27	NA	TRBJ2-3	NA	CASTPSAGEYTDTQYF	TGTGCCAGCACTCCCTCCGCAGGGGAGTACACAGATACGCAGTATTTT
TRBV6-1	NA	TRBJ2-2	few	CASSDTKGFTGELFF	TGTGCCAGCAGTGACACAAAGGGGTTCACCGGGGAGCTGTTTTTT